The 31 T cell receptor beta chains reported below all come from one sample, sequenced in a study of response to subunit inactivated influenza vaccine. One entry per CDR3 protein, called by TCRdb with MiXCR from the RT-PCR reads. The sample has roughly 700,000 distinct CDR3 sequences; 11% to 15% are singletons. This sample comprised PBMCs from blood, obtained 14 days before vaccination. These receptors were obtained from a man between 50 and 59 years old who received an inactivated influenza vaccine.

The chain recombines TRBV4-1 with TRBJ2-1; D may be TRBD1 (7 bases). This CDR3 spans 15 amino acids. Germline CDR1 MGHRA, CDR2 YSYEKL. V was pared by 1 base and J by 10 bases, with 17 bases between. This CDR3 is CASSQAPLGGQEQFF. CDR3 DNA sequence: TGCGCCAGCAGCCAAGCCCCACTGGGGGGACAGGAGCAGTTCTTC.

This clonotype was counted between two and nine times. V usage is TRBV19 and J usage is TRBJ2-1; 16 nucleotides agree with TRBD2. Germline-derived CDR1 and CDR2 are LNHDA and SQIVND (reference sequence). The CDR3 has 16 residues. Trimming took 5 bases from V and 10 from J; bases not matched to a gene: 8. In DNA, the CDR3 is TGTGCCAGTAGTCCGGGACTAGCGGGAGGGATCCGGGAGCAGTTCTTC. Its translation: CASSPGLAGGIREQFF. Full variable domain (remainder filled in from reference TRBV19 and TRBJ2-1): DGGITQSPKYLFRKEGQNVTLSCEQNLNHDAMYWYRQDPGQGLRLIYYSQIVNDFQKGDIAEGYSVSREKKESFPLTVTSAQKNPTAFYLCASSPGLAGGIREQFFGPGTRLTVL.

The V gene is TRBV7-8, the J gene TRBJ2-1; D is undetermined. With 2 bases removed from V and 5 bases from J, the gap between germline ends came to 10 bases. This CDR3 is built from 14 residues. CDR1 and CDR2 from the germline V gene are SGHVS and FQNEAQ. CDR3 sequence: CASSLSRRHNEQFF. The CDR3 DNA sequence: TGTGCCAGCAGCTTAAGTCGCAGACACAATGAGCAGTTCTTC.

The chain uses TRBV7-2 and TRBJ2-7; D not resolved. The V and J ends lost 5 bases and 0 bases respectively, with 11 bases between them. The CDR3 covers 14 residues. Germline lookup yields CDR1 SGHTA and CDR2 FQGNSA. CDR3 in DNA: TGTGCCAGCAGCCACGGCTGGGTCTCCTACGAGCAGTACTTC. It codes for CASSHGWVSYEQYF.

V gene TRBV5-6 combines with J gene TRBJ1-6, with 12 bases matching TRBD1. This CDR3 contains 17 residues. Germline V gene sequence: CDR1 SGHDT, CDR2 YYEEEE. The V segment lost 4 bases and the J segment 10 bases; nucleotides outside the gene matches: 12. The CDR3 is CASSTPKGQGARSPLHF. Written as DNA, the CDR3 is TGTGCCAGCAGCACCCCTAAGGGACAGGGGGCTCGGTCACCCCTCCACTTT.

J is TRBJ1-5 and V is TRBV12-3 or TRBV12-4; 8 bases align to TRBD1. V lost 6 bases to trimming and J lost 2 bases; unmatched junction nucleotides: 9. The CDR3 has 16 residues. CDR3 sequence: CASSPGQGGGNQPQHF. As DNA, the CDR3 is TGTGCCAGCAGCCCCGGACAGGGCGGGGGCAATCAGCCCCAGCATTTT.

This clonotype was picked up a small number of times. The chain recombines TRBV2 with TRBJ2-3, with 9 bases aligning to TRBD2. After removal of 4 bases from V and 6 bases from J, the junction contained 8 bases not matched to a gene. Germline V lookup: CDR1 SNHLY, CDR2 FYNNEI. The length of the CDR3 is 15 residues. The CDR3 loop is CASSAAGGMMDTQYF. CDR3 DNA: TGTGCCAGCAGTGCGGCGGGAGGGATGATGGATACGCAGTATTTT. The full variable domain, with the rest looked up from reference TRBV2 and TRBJ2-3, is EPEVTQTPSHQVTQMGQEVILRCVPISNHLYFYWYRQILGQKVEFLVSFYNNEISEKSEIFDDQFSVERPDGSNFTLKIRSTKLEDSAMYFCASSAAGGMMDTQYFGPGTRLTVL.

The table lists this clonotype with a few counts. The chain is built from TRBV4-2 and TRBJ1-2, with D maybe TRBD1 (5 bases). Trimming pared 2 bases from V and 8 bases from J, leaving 21 bases between. Germline V gives CDR1 LGHNA, CDR2 YNFKEQ. CDR3 length: 16 amino acids. CDR3 sequence reads: CASSQPNLGPREGYTF. The CDR3 DNA reads as TGTGCCAGCAGCCAACCCAACTTGGGGCCGAGGGAAGGCTACACCTTC.

This clonotype has a handful of counts. The chain joins TRBV5-1 to TRBJ2-1, with a possible D match to TRBD1 (6 bases). The CDR3 is 12 amino acids. Germline V gene lookup returns CDR1 SGHRS and CDR2 YFSETQ. V was cut by 2 bases and J by 8 bases, with 8 bases left in between. The CDR3 sequence: CASSLQGDEQFF. The DNA of the CDR3 is TGCGCCAGCAGCTTACAGGGTGATGAGCAGTTCTTC.

The rearrangement joins TRBV20-1 to TRBJ1-3, with 9 bases lining up with TRBD1. From germline, CDR1 is DFQATT and CDR2 SNEGSKA (reference sequence). This CDR3 has 18 amino acids. Losses at the gene ends were 2 bases for V and 1 base for J; bases not matched to a gene: 12. The CDR3 loop reads CSARKTGGTGFSGNTIYF. As DNA, the CDR3 is TGCAGTGCTAGAAAGACAGGGGGTACAGGCTTTTCTGGAAACACCATATATTTT.

This clonotype occurred a few times. This sequence joins TRBV4-2 and TRBJ1-2; D not certain. Germline CDR1 LGHNA, CDR2 YNFKEQ. The CDR3 covers 15 residues. Trimming shortened V by 0 bases and J by 2 bases, and 10 bases separated the two germline ends. The CDR3 is CASSQERFLNYGYTF. CDR3 DNA: TGTGCCAGCAGCCAAGAGAGGTTCTTGAACTATGGCTACACCTTC.

This clonotype was observed many times. The CDR3, as DNA: TGCGCCAGCAGCACCGACCCCACAGATACGCAGTATTTT. This encodes CASSTDPTDTQYF. The V and J genes are TRBV5-1 and TRBJ2-3, with D uncertain. Germline-derived CDR1 and CDR2 are SGHRS and YFSETQ. CDR3 length: 13 amino acids. V lost 4 bases and J lost 2, with 8 bases in between.

This clonotype was observed once. The rearrangement links TRBV20-1 to TRBJ2-3; 12 nucleotides match TRBD2. The CDR3 is 19 residues long. The trim removed 0 bases at V and 0 bases at J, leaving 10 bases unmatched. Germline V lookup: CDR1 DFQATT, CDR2 SNEGSKA (reference sequence). The CDR3 region is CSARDRSLTSGGSTDTQYF. In DNA, the CDR3 is TGCAGTGCTAGAGATCGGTCGTTGACTAGCGGGGGTAGCACAGATACGCAGTATTTT.

The rearrangement links TRBV6-2 or TRBV6-3 to TRBJ2-1; D unresolved. The germline CDR1 and CDR2 sequences are MNHEY and SVGEGT. This CDR3 has 11 residues. Deletions cut 10 bases from V and 0 bases from J, with 4 bases between. This chain's CDR3 is CATSSYNEQFF. In DNA form, the CDR3 reads TGTGCCACCAGCTCCTACAATGAGCAGTTCTTC.

This clonotype occurred a few times. The chain has TRBV5-1 and TRBJ2-1; 8 nucleotides agree with TRBD2. The CDR3 has 14 amino acids. Trimming at V came to 4 bases and at J to 8 bases, leaving 8 bases not matched to a gene. Germline V gene lookup returns CDR1 SGHRS and CDR2 YFSETQ. The CDR3 DNA reads as TGCGCCAGCAGCGCAGTGGCCGGGGGGGATGAGCAGTTCTTC. This sequence encodes CASSAVAGGDEQFF.

The gene calls are TRBV7-8 and TRBJ2-2, with 8 bases identical to TRBD2. V was clipped by 4 bases and J by 5 bases; unmatched bases: 3. Per germline, CDR1 SGHVS and CDR2 FQNEAQ. The CDR3 is 14 amino acids. The CDR3 here is CASSSRGVTGELFF. The CDR3 bases are TGTGCCAGCAGCTCGCGGGGGGTTACCGGGGAGCTGTTTTTT.

This clonotype has a handful of counts. CDR3 DNA: TGTGCCAGCAGCTTGGATTTAAACAGGGCTCAAGAGACCCAGTACTTC. Protein: CASSLDLNRAQETQYF. This rearrangement joins TRBV5-5 to TRBJ2-5; D might be TRBD1 (6 bases). Germline V gives CDR1 SGHKS, CDR2 YYEKEE (reference sequence). V was cut by 0 bases and J by 2 bases, with 14 bases left in between. This CDR3 is built from 16 residues.

The chain recombines TRBV6-1 with TRBJ1-1; D possibly corresponds to TRBD1 (6 bases). V gave up 7 bases and J gave up 1 base, with 13 bases separating them. There are 14 residues in the CDR3. Per germline, CDR1 MNHNS and CDR2 SASEGT. The CDR3, as DNA: TGTGCCAGCACCAGGGGACTGACGAACACTGAAGCTTTCTTT. Protein sequence: CASTRGLTNTEAFF.

The genes are TRBV3-1 and TRBJ1-2; D perhaps matches TRBD1 (5 bases). V lost 4 bases to trimming and J lost 4 bases, with 16 bases between them. The CDR3 is made up of 15 amino acids. Germline V gives CDR1 LGHDT, CDR2 YNNKEL (reference sequence). CDR3 residues: CASSLRTQAFYGYTF. The CDR3 DNA reads TGTGCCAGCAGCCTTAGAACACAGGCTTTCTATGGCTACACCTTC.

V and J are TRBV10-2 and TRBJ1-4; D unclear. The germline V gene encodes CDR1 WSHSY and CDR2 SAAADI. V was pared by 3 bases and J by 0 bases, with 11 bases between. There are 16 residues in the CDR3. CDR3 bases: TGCGCCAGCAGTGACGGTGGCTTCCCAACTAATGAAAAACTGTTTTTT. Translation: CASSDGGFPTNEKLFF.

V usage is TRBV3-1 and J usage is TRBJ2-4, with D possibly being TRBD1 (6 bases). The CDR3 extends over 16 amino acids. The germline V and J ends were trimmed by 3 bases and 4 bases, with 16 bases remaining between them. Germline V gives CDR1 LGHDT, CDR2 YNNKEL (reference sequence). CDR3: CASSQDPGTIKNIQYF. The CDR3 DNA is TGTGCCAGCAGCCAGGACCCCGGGACAATTAAAAACATTCAGTACTTC.

This clonotype turned up a few times. The chain recombines TRBV7-2 with TRBJ1-1; D is unclear. Germline assignment: CDR1 SGHTA and CDR2 FQGNSA. The CDR3 extends over 13 amino acids. Trimming removed 3 bases at V and 2 bases at J, with 7 bases between. The CDR3 sequence: CASSFYVNTEAFF. The CDR3 DNA sequence: TGTGCCAGCAGCTTCTACGTAAACACTGAAGCTTTCTTT.

The chain carries TRBV7-9 and TRBJ2-3; D unclear. The V end was cut by 5 bases, the J end by 5 bases, with 17 bases between. This CDR3 is 15 amino acids long. Per germline, CDR1 SEHNR and CDR2 FQNEAQ (reference sequence). CDR3 DNA sequence: TGTGCCAGCAGCCCGGACGTAGGATTCAAAGATACGCAGTATTTT. Translating it yields CASSPDVGFKDTQYF.

The rearrangement uses TRBV18 and TRBJ1-4; D remains ambiguous. Trimming pared 6 bases from V and 5 bases from J, leaving 13 bases between. The CDR3 has 14 amino acids. CDR1 and CDR2 (germline): KGHSH, LQKENI. For the CDR3, the DNA is TGTGCCAGCTCGTATGAGACGCCGAATGAAAAACTGTTTTTT. This codes for CASSYETPNEKLFF.

This clonotype was seen repeatedly, ten times or more. The chain uses TRBV29-1 and TRBJ2-5, with D unresolved. In germline, CDR1 is SQVTM, CDR2 ANQGSEA. This CDR3 is built from 12 residues. V was clipped by 3 bases and J by 1 base, with 6 bases between them. This CDR3 reads CSVDWGQETQYF. CDR3 bases: TGCAGCGTTGATTGGGGCCAAGAGACCCAGTACTTC.

The genes are TRBV11-2 and TRBJ2-7; D is unresolved. V lost 0 bases and J 2 bases, leaving 11 bases between the germline ends. This CDR3 region has 15 residues. The germline V gene has CDR1 SGHAT and CDR2 FQNNGV. The CDR3 reads CASSLDRSAAYEQYF. CDR3 coding DNA: TGTGCCAGCAGCTTAGATCGGAGCGCCGCCTACGAGCAGTACTTC.

This clonotype was seen a handful of times. The chain recombines TRBV6-1 with TRBJ2-2; TRBD1 might be the D (6 bases). Germline CDR1 reads MNHNS; CDR2 reads SASEGT. V was shortened by 6 bases and J by 3 bases, with 11 bases between the two germline ends. The CDR3 has 14 residues. CDR3 residues: CASRGDTYTGELFF. The CDR3 DNA reads TGTGCCAGCAGAGGGGACACCTACACCGGGGAGCTGTTTTTT.

This clonotype was seen a few times. The rearrangement joins TRBV28 to TRBJ2-5; D not certain. Trimming cost V 5 bases and J 2 bases, with 12 bases left between them. From germline, CDR1 is MDHEN and CDR2 SYDVKM. The CDR3 runs 14 residues. CDR3 nucleotides: TGTGCCAGCAGTCCCCTCAAACTACAAGAGACCCAGTACTTC. It specifies CASSPLKLQETQYF.

The chain recombines TRBV20-1 with TRBJ2-5, with 7 nucleotides matching TRBD2. The junction had 5 bases not matched to a gene; V was cut back by 4 bases and J by 0 bases. Germline loops: CDR1 DFQATT, CDR2 SNEGSKA (reference sequence). This CDR3 region has 14 residues. The CDR3 coding sequence is TGCAGTGCTATGAGCGGGGCCCACCAAGAGACCCAGTACTTC. Amino acids: CSAMSGAHQETQYF.

The CDR3 bases are TGTGCCAGCAGTGTACGGACGGTGCAGCAGTACTTC. This sequence encodes CASSVRTVQQYF. The chain has TRBV28 and TRBJ2-7; no clear D. The length of the CDR3 is 12 residues. V lost 5 bases and J 8 bases, leaving 13 bases between the germline ends. Per the germline V gene, CDR1 is MDHEN and CDR2 is SYDVKM.

This clonotype was detected ten times or more. The rearrangement uses TRBV20-1 and TRBJ1-1; 7 nucleotides match TRBD1. The CDR3 length is 12 residues. Germline V gives CDR1 DFQATT, CDR2 SNEGSKA (reference sequence). Trimming took 8 bases from V and 1 from J; bases not matched to a gene: 4. The CDR3 spells CSPRQGNTEAFF. CDR3 DNA sequence: TGCAGTCCCCGACAGGGGAACACTGAAGCTTTCTTT.